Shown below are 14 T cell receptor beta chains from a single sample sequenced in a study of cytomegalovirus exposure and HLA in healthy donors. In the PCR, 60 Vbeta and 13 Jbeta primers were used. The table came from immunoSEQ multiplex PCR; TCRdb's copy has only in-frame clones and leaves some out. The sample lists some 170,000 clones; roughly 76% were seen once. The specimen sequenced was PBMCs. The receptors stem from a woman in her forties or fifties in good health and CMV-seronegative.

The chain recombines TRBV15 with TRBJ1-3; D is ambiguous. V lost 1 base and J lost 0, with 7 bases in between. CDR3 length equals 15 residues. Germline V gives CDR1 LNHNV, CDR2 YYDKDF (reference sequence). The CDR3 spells CATSRGGDSGNTIYF. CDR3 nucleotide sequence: TGTGCCACCAGCAGAGGTGGAGACTCTGGAAACACCATATATTTT.

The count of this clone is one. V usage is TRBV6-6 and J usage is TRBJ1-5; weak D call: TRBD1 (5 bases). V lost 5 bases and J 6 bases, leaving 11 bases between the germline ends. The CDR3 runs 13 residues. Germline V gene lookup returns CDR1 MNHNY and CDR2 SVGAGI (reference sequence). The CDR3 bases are TGTGCCAGCAGTAGGTCAGGGTTTCAGCCCCAGCATTTT. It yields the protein CASSRSGFQPQHF.

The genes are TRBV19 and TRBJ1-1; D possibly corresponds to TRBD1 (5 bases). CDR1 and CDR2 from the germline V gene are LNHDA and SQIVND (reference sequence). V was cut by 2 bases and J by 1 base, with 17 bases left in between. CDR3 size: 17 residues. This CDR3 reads CASSIWRGRSTNTEAFF. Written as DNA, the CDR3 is TGTGCCAGTAGTATATGGAGGGGAAGGTCGACGAACACTGAAGCTTTCTTT.

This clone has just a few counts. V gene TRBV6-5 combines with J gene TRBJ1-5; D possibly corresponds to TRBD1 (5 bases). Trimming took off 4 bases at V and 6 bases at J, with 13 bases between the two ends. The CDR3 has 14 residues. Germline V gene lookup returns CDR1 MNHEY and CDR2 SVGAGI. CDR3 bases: TGTGCCAGCAGTTCCCAGGGATTGTCTCAGCCCCAGCATTTT. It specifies CASSSQGLSQPQHF.

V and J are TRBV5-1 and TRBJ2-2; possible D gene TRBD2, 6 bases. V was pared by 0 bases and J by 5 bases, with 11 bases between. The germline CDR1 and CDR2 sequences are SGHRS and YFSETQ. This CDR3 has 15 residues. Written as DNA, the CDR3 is TGCGCCAGCAGCTTGGCGGCAGCGGGTACCGGGGAGCTGTTTTTT. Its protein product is CASSLAAAGTGELFF.

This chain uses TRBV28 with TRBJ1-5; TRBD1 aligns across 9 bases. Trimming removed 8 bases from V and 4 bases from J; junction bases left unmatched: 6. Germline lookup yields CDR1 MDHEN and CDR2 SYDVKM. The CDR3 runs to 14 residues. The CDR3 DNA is TGTGCCAGCCTACGACAGGGGGGGAATCAGCCCCAGCATTTT. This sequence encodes CASLRQGGNQPQHF. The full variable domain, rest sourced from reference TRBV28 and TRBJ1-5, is DVKVTQSSRYLVKRTGEKVFLECVQDMDHENMFWYRQDPGLGLRLIYFSYDVKMKEKGDIPEGYSVSREKKERFSLILESASTNQTSMYLCASLRQGGNQPQHFGDGTRLSIL.

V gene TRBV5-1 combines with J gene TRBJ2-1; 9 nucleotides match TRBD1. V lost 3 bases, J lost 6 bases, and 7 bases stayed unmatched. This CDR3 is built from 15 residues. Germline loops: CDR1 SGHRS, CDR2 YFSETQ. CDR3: CASSSGDRGSNEQFF. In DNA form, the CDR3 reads TGCGCCAGCAGCTCAGGAGACAGGGGGAGCAATGAGCAGTTCTTC.

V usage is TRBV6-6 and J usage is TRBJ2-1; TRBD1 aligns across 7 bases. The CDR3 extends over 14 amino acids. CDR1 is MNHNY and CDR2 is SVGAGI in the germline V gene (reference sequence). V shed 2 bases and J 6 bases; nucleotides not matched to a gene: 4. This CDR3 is CASSYTDRVNEQFF. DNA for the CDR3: TGTGCCAGCAGTTACACAGACAGGGTCAATGAGCAGTTCTTC.

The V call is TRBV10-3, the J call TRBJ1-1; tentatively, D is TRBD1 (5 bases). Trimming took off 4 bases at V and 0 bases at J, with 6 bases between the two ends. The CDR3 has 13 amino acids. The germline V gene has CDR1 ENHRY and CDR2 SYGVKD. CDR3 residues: CAISGQLNTEAFF. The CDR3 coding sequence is TGTGCCATCAGTGGACAGTTGAACACTGAAGCTTTCTTT.

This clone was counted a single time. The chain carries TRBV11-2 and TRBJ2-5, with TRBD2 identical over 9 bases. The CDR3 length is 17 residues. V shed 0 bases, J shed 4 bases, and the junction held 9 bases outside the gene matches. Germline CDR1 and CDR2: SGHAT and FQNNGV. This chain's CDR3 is CASSLERGSGSRETQYF. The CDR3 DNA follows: TGTGCCAGCAGCTTAGAGCGGGGTAGCGGGAGTAGAGAGACCCAGTACTTC.

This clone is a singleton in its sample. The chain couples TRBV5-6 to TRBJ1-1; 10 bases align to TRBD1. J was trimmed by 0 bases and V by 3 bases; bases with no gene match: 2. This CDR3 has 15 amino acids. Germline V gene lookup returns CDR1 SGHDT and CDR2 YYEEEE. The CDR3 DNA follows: TGTGCCAGCAGCTCGACAGGGGGCATGAACACTGAAGCTTTCTTT. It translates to CASSSTGGMNTEAFF.

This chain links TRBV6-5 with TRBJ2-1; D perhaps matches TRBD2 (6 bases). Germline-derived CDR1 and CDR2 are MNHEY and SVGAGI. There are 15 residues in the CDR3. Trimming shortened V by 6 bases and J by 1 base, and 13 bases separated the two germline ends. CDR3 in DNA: TGTGCCAGCAGACGGACTACCGCATCCTACAATGAGCAGTTCTTC. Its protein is CASRRTTASYNEQFF.

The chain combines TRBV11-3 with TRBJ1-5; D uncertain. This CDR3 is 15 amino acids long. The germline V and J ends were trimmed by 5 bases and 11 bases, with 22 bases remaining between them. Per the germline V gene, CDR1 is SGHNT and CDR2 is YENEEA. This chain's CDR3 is CASSPRPGSPCAQHF. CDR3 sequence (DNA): TGTGCCAGCAGCCCCCGTCCAGGCAGCCCCTGCGCCCAGCATTTT.

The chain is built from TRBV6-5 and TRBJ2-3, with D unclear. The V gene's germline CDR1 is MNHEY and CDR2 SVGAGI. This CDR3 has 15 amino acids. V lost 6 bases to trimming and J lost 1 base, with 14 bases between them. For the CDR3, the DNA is TGTGCCAGCAGCAACGGTAGAAGAGGCACAGATACGCAGTATTTT. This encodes CASSNGRRGTDTQYF.